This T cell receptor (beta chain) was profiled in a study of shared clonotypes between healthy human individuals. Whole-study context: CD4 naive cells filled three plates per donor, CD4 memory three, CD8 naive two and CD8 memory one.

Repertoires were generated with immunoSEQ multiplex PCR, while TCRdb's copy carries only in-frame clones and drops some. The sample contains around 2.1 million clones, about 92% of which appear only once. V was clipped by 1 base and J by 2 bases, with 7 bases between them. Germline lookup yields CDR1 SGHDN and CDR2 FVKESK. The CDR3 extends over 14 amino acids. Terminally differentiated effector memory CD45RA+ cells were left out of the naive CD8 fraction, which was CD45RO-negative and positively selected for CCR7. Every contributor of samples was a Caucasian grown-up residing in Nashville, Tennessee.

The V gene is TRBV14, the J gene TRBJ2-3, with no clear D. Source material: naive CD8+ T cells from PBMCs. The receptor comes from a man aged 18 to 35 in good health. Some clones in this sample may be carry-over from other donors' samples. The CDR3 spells CASSQGSATDTQYF. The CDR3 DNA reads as TGTGCCAGCAGCCAAGGGTCGGCCACAGATACGCAGTATTTT.